A selection of T cell receptor beta chains follows, all from one sample in a study of early stage breast cancer tumors. Method: immunoSEQ multiplex PCR; TCRdb's copy keeps in-frame clones and lacks some. The sample consists of 50,000 or so clones, roughly 80% of them appearing once. The sample comprised blood. The receptors here all came from a person in their fifties with breast cancer. CDR3s include the opening cysteine and the closing phenylalanine or tryptophan. The D gene is left open where the match is weak. Size values are once, few and many counts, or a class for expanded clones, and some rows have none.

cdr3_aa,cdr3_nt,j_call,v_call,d_call,clone_size
CASSSVVLQGPSYNEQFF,TGTGCCAGCAGCTCCGTGGTGCTACAGGGGCCATCCTACAATGAGCAGTTCTTC,TRBJ2-1,TRBV7-9,TRBD1,.
CACTDRQENIQYF,TGTGCCTGTACTGACCGACAGGAAAACATTCAGTACTTC,TRBJ2-4,TRBV30,.,once
CASSLAGWGNEQFF,TGTGCCAGCTCACTAGCGGGATGGGGCAATGAGCAGTTCTTC,TRBJ2-1,TRBV7-3,TRBD2,few
CASSSGQGTSEQYF,TGTGCCAGCAGCTCGGGACAGGGGACGAGCGAGCAGTACTTC,TRBJ2-7,TRBV7-2,TRBD1,.
CASSEDETQYF,TGTGCCAGCAGCGAAGATGAGACCCAGTACTTC,TRBJ2-5,TRBV6-5,.,.
CASSLVGTGVLYEQYF,TGCGCCAGCAGCTTGGTTGGGACAGGGGTCCTCTACGAGCAGTACTTC,TRBJ2-7,TRBV5-1,TRBD1,.
CASSTAGQPNTGELFF,TGTGCCAGCAGCACCGCGGGACAACCGAACACCGGGGAGCTGTTTTTT,TRBJ2-2,TRBV7-2,.,once
CASSDVPQSYEQFF,TGTGCCAGCAGTGATGTTCCTCAGTCTTATGAGCAGTTCTTC,TRBJ2-1,TRBV2,.,.
CASSQEHRNTGELFF,TGCGCCAGCAGCCAAGAGCACAGGAACACCGGGGAGCTGTTTTTT,TRBJ2-2,TRBV4-3,.,.
CASRASSGGTGELFF,TGTGCCAGCAGGGCCTCTAGCGGGGGGACCGGGGAGCTGTTTTTT,TRBJ2-2,TRBV6-6,TRBD2,.
CASSLAGTGGEKLFF,TGTGCCAGCTCACTAGCCGGGACAGGGGGTGAAAAACTGTTTTTT,TRBJ1-4,TRBV18,TRBD1,.
CASSGRLVGADTQYF,TGTGCCAGCAGCGGTAGACTAGTGGGGGCAGATACGCAGTATTTT,TRBJ2-3,TRBV2,.,few
CASSSTGTGRYEQYF,TGTGCCAGCAGCTCTACCGGGACAGGCAGGTACGAGCAGTACTTC,TRBJ2-7,TRBV7-8,TRBD1,.
CASSLVPADYEQYF,TGTGCCAGCAGCTTAGTACCGGCGGACTACGAGCAGTACTTC,TRBJ2-7,TRBV7-2,.,.
CAWSPGQGNQPQHF,TGTGCCTGGAGCCCCGGACAGGGCAATCAGCCCCAGCATTTT,TRBJ1-5,TRBV30,TRBD1,.